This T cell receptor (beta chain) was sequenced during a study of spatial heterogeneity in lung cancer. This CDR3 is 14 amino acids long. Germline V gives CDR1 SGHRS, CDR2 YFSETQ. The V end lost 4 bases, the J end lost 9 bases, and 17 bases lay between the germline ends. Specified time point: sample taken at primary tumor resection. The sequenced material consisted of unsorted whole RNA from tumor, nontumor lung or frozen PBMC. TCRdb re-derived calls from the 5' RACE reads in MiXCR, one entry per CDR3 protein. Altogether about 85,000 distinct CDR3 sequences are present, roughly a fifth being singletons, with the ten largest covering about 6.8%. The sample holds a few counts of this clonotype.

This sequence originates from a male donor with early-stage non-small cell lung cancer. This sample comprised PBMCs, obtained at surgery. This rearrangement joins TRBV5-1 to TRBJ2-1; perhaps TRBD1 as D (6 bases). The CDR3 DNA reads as TGCGCCAGCAGCCTGGGAACAGGGATGGGTGAGCAGTTCTTC. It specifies CASSLGTGMGEQFF. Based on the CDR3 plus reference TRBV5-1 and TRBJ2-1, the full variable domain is KAGVTQTPRYLIKTRGQQVTLSCSPISGHRSVSWYQQTPGQGLQFLFEYFSETQRNKGNFPGRFSGRQFSNSRSEMNVSTLELGDSALYLCASSLGTGMGEQFFGPGTRLTVL.